This TCR beta chain was sequenced for a study of technical replicates of blood from several donors. This clone was recorded once. Method: immunoSEQ multiplex PCR; TCRdb's copy keeps in-frame clones and lacks some. The repertoire holds 74,000 or so clones, with about 89% as singletons. The receptor was isolated from a human donor in good health. The sequenced sample was T cells isolated from PBMCs.

CDR3 loop: CASSKRVFRDRGQETQYF. The CDR3 DNA is TGTGCCAGCAGCAAACGGGTGTTTCGGGACAGGGGACAAGAGACCCAGTACTTC. The chain combines TRBV28 with TRBJ2-5; 10 nucleotides align to TRBD1. CDR3 length: 18 amino acids. The V and J ends lost 6 bases and 2 bases, in that order; junction bases with no gene match: 15. Germline CDR1 and CDR2: MDHEN and SYDVKM.